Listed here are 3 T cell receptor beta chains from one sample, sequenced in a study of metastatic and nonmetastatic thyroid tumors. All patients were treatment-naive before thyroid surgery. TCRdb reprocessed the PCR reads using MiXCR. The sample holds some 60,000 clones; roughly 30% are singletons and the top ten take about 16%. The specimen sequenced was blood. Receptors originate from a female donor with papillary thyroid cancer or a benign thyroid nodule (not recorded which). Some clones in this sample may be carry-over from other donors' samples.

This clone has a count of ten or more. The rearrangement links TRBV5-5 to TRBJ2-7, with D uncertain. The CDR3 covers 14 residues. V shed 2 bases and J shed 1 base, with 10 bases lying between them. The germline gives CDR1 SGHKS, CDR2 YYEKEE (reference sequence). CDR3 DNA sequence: TGTGCCAGCAGCTTAACGCTCGGGTCCTACGAGCAGTACTTC. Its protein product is CASSLTLGSYEQYF.

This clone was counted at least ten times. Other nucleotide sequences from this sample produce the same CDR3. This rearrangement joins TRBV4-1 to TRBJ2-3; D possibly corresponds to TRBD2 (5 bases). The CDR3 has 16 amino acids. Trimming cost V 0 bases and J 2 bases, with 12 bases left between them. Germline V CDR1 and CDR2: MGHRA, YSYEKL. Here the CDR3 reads CASSQDERSYTDTQYF. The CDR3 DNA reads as TGCGCCAGCAGCCAAGACGAGCGGTCATACACAGATACGCAGTATTTT.

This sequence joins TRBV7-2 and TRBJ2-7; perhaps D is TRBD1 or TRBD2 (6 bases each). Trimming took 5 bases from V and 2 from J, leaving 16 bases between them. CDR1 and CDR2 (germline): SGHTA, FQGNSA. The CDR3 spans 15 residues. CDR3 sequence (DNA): TGTGCCAGCAGCCCTCAGCCGGGGGCAACCTACGAGCAGTACTTC. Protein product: CASSPQPGATYEQYF.